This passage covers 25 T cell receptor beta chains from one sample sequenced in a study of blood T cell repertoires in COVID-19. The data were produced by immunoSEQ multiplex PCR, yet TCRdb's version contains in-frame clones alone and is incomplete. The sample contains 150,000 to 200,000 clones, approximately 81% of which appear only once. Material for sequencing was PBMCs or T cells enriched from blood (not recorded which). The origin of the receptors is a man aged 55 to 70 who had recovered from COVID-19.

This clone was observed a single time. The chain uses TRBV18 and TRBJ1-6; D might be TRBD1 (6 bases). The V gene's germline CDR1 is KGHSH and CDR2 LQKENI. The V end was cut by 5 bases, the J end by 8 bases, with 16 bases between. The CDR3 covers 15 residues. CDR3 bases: TGTGCCAGCTCAGAAACAGGGAAGGCTGATTCACCCCTCCACTTT. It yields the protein CASSETGKADSPLHF.

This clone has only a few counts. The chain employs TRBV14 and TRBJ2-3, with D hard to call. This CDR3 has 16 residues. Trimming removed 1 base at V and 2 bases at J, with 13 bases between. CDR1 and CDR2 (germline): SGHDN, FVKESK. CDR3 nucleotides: TGTGCCAGCAGCCAAGTAGCACGCCGACTCACAGATACGCAGTATTTT. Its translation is CASSQVARRLTDTQYF.

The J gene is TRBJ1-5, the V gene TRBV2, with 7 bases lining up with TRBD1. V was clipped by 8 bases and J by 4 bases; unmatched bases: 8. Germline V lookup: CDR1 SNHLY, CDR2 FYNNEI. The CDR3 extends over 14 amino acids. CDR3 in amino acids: CASGTEQGNQPQHF. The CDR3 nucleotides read TGTGCCAGCGGAACAGAACAGGGGAATCAGCCCCAGCATTTT. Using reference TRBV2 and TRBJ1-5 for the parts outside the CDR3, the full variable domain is EPEVTQTPSHQVTQMGQEVILRCVPISNHLYFYWYRQILGQKVEFLVSFYNNEISEKSEIFDDQFSVERPDGSNFTLKIRSTKLEDSAMYFCASGTEQGNQPQHFGDGTRLSIL.

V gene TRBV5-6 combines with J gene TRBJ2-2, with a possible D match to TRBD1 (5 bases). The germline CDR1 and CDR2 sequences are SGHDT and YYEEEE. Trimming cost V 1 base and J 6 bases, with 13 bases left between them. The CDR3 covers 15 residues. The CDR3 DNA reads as TGTGCCAGCAGCTTGTTAAGGCAAGGGGCCGGGGAGCTGTTTTTT. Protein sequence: CASSLLRQGAGELFF.

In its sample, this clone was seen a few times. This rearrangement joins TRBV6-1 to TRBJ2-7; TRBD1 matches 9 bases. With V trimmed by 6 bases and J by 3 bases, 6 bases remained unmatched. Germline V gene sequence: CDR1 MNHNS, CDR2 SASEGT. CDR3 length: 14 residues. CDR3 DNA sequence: TGTGCCAGCAGCGGACAGGGGACCTTCTACGAGCAGTACTTC. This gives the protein CASSGQGTFYEQYF.

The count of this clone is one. The CDR3 protein is CASGPFSGRNTGELFF. The CDR3 bases are TGTGCTAGTGGTCCCTTTAGCGGGAGGAACACCGGGGAGCTGTTTTTT. The chain links TRBV12-5 to TRBJ2-2, with 9 bases fitting TRBD2. Germline CDR1 reads LGHNT; CDR2 reads FRNRAP. V gave up 5 bases and J gave up 1 base; unmatched junction bases: 5. This CDR3 region has 16 residues.

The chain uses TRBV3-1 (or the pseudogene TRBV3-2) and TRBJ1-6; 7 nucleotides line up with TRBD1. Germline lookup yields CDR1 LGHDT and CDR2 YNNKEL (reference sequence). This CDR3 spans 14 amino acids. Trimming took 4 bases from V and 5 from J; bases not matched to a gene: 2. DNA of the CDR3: TGTGCCAGCAGCCGGCAGGGGGATAATTCACCCCTCCACTTT. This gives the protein CASSRQGDNSPLHF.

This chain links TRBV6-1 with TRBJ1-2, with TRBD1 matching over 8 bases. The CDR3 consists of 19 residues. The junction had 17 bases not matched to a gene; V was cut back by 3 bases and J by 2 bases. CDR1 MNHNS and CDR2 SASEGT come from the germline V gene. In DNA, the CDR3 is TGTGCCAGCAGTGATCCTCTCAATGACAGGGGCTTCTCGAACTATGGCTACACCTTC. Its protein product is CASSDPLNDRGFSNYGYTF.

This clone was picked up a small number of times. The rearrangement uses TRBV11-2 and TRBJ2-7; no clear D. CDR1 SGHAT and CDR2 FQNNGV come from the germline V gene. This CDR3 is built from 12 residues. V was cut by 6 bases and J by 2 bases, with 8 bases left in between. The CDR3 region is CASSHSTYEQYF. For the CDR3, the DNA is TGTGCCAGCAGTCACAGTACCTACGAGCAGTACTTC.

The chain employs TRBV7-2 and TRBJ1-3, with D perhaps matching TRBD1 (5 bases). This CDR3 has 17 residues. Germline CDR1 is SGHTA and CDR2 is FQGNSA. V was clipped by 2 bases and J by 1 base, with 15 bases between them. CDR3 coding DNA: TGTGCCAGCAGCTTAAGGGAACCAGGGATATCTGGAAACACCATATATTTT. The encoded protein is CASSLREPGISGNTIYF.

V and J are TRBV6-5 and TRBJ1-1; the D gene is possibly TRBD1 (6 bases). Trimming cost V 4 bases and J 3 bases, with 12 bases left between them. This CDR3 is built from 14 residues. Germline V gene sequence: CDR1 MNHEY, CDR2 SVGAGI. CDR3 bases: TGTGCCAGCAGTTTCAGGGGAGGGGACACTGAAGCTTTCTTT. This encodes CASSFRGGDTEAFF.

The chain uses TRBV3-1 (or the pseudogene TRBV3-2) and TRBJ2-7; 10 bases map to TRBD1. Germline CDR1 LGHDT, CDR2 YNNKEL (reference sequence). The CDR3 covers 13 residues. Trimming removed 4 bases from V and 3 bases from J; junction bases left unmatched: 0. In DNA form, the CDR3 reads TGTGCCAGCAGCCGGACAGGGGGCTACGAGCAGTACTTC. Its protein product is CASSRTGGYEQYF.

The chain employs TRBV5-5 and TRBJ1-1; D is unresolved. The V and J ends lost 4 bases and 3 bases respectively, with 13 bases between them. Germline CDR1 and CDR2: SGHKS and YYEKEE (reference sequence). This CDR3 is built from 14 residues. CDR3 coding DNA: TGTGCCAGCAGCCGAAGAGGGCGGTACACTGAAGCTTTCTTT. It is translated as CASSRRGRYTEAFF.

Written as DNA, the CDR3 is TGTGCCACCAGTGATTTTTTAGGGCTAGCGGGGAGCAATGAGCAGTTCTTC. It yields the protein CATSDFLGLAGSNEQFF. The V call is TRBV24-1, the J call TRBJ2-1; 9 positions agree with TRBD2. Germline lookup yields CDR1 KGHDR and CDR2 SFDVKD. Unmatched junction bases numbered 9, after V lost 1 base and J lost 6 bases. CDR3 size: 17 residues.

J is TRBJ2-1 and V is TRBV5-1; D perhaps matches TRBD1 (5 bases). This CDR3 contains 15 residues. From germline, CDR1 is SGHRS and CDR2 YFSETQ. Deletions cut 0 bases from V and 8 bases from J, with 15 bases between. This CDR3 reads CASSLAQGSMYEQFF. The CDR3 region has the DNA TGCGCCAGCAGCTTGGCGCAGGGAAGTATGTATGAGCAGTTCTTC.

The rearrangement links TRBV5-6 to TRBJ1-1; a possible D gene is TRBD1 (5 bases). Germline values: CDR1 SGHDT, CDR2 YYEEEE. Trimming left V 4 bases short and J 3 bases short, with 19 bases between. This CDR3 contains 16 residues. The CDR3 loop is CASSPVGGARDTEAFF. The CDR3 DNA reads TGTGCCAGCAGCCCAGTGGGGGGAGCCAGGGACACTGAAGCTTTCTTT.

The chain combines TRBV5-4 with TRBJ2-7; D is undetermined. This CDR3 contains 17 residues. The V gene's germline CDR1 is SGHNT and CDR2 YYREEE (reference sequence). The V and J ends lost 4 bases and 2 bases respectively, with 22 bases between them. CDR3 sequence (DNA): TGTGCCAGCAGCCCTTTCCTCACCTCCAGCGTCCCCTACGAGCAGTACTTC. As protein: CASSPFLTSSVPYEQYF.

The CDR3 bases are TGTGCCAGCAGCTTGGACAGGGTACAAGGGTTATCTGGAAACACCATATATTTT. As protein: CASSLDRVQGLSGNTIYF. The chain employs TRBV5-4 and TRBJ1-3; weak D call: TRBD1 (6 bases). V shed 0 bases and J shed 1 base, with 17 bases lying between them. In germline, CDR1 is SGHNT, CDR2 YYREEE (reference sequence). There are 18 residues in the CDR3.

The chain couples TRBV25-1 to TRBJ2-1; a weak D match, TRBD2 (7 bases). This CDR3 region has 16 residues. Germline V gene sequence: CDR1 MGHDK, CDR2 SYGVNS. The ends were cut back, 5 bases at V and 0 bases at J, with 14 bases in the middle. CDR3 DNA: TGTGCCAGCAGTCAAAGGGGGGGAAGCTCCTACAATGAGCAGTTCTTC. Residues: CASSQRGGSSYNEQFF.

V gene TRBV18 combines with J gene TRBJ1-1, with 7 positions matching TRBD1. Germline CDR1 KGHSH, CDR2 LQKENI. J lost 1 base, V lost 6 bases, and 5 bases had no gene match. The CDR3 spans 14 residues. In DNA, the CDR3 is TGTGCCAGCTCCAGGGACAGTAAGAACACTGAAGCTTTCTTT. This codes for CASSRDSKNTEAFF.

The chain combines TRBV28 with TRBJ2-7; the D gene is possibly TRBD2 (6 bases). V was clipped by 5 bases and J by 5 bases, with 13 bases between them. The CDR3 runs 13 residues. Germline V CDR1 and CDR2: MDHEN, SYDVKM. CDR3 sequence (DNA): TGTGCCAGCAGTCCTGTCCGGACTAACGAGCAGTACTTC. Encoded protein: CASSPVRTNEQYF.

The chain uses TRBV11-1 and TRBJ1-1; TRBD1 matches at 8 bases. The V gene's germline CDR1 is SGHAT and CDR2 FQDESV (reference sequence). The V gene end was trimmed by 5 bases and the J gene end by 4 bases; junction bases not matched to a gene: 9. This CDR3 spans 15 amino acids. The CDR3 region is CASSLTATGVTEAFF. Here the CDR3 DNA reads TGTGCCAGCAGCCTCACCGCGACAGGGGTCACTGAAGCTTTCTTT.

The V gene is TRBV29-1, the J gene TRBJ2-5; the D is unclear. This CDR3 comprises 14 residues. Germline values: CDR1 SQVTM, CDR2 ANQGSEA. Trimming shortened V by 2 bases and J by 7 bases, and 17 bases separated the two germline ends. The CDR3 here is CSVEIGEMLGTQYF. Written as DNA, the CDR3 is TGCAGCGTTGAAATTGGAGAGATGCTAGGGACCCAGTACTTC.

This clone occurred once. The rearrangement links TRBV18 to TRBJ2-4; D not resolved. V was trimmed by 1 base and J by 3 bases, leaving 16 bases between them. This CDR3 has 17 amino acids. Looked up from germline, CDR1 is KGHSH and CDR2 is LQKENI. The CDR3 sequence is CASSPLPPQTNKNIQYF. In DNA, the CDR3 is TGTGCCAGCTCACCACTTCCGCCGCAGACAAACAAAAACATTCAGTACTTC.

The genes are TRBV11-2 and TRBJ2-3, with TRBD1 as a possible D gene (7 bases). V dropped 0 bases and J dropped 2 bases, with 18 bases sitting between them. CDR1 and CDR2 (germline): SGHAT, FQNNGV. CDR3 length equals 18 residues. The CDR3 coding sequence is TGTGCCAGCAGCTTAGATCAGGGGGGAGCGGGCTTCACAGATACGCAGTATTTT. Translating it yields CASSLDQGGAGFTDTQYF.